The rows below give T cell receptor beta chains drawn from one sample of a study of breast tumors, draining lymph nodes, adjacent tissues. TCRdb independently ran MiXCR on the multiplex PCR reads; one entry per CDR3 protein. The sample yields approximately 52,000 distinct CDR3 sequences, under 50% seen once. Sequences were obtained from breast tumor tissue. These receptors all come from a female donor with breast cancer. Some clones in this sample may be carry-over from other donors' samples. The CDR3 runs from the conserved cysteine through the conserved F or W. The D gene is left open where the match is weak. Some rows mark clone size as missing; the rest say once, few, many or name a class of expanded clone.

clone size,D gene,J gene,V gene,CDR3 protein,CDR3 DNA
medium-sized,-,TRBJ2-7,TRBV28,CASSLIAGHHEQYF,TGTGCCAGCAGTTTAATAGCAGGGCACCACGAGCAGTACTTC
many,TRBD1,TRBJ1-2,TRBV28,CATWGQGGRGYTF,TGTGCCACCTGGGGACAGGGCGGGAGGGGCTACACCTTC
many,-,TRBJ1-2,TRBV4-1,CASSFSRDPTSTLYGYTF,TGCGCCAGCAGCTTTTCCCGGGACCCAACCTCGACGCTTTATGGCTACACCTTC
-,-,TRBJ1-2,TRBV11-3,CASSLDQAAYGYTF,TGTGCCAGCAGCTTAGATCAAGCAGCCTATGGCTACACCTTC
many,-,TRBJ1-5,TRBV6-2/TRBV6-3,CASSLVNQPQHF,TGTGCCAGCAGTCTCGTCAATCAGCCCCAGCATTTT
many,-,TRBJ2-1,TRBV2,CASSVGLRRNNEQFF,TGTGCCAGCAGTGTTGGGCTACGAAGAAATAATGAGCAGTTCTTC
many,-,TRBJ2-3,TRBV27,CASRKADTDTQYF,TGTGCCAGCCGGAAAGCGGACACAGATACGCAGTATTTT
-,-,TRBJ1-2,TRBV20-1,CSAREGARGLYGGYTF,TGCAGTGCTAGAGAGGGGGCCAGAGGCCTTTATGGTGGCTACACCTTC
medium-sized,TRBD2,TRBJ2-2,TRBV29-1,CSARSGRTGELFF,TGCAGCGCACGTAGCGGGAGGACCGGGGAGCTGTTTTTT
many,TRBD1,TRBJ2-2,TRBV4-1,CASSQDIGQGAGELFF,TGCGCCAGCAGCCAAGATATAGGACAGGGGGCCGGGGAGCTGTTTTTT
-,TRBD2,TRBJ2-7,TRBV15,CATSRAPLGTSGSNEQYF,TGTGCCACCAGCAGGGCCCCCCTCGGGACTAGCGGGAGTAACGAGCAGTACTTC
many,-,TRBJ1-5,TRBV6-1,CASQAGAHQPQHF,TGTGCCAGCCAGGCAGGGGCACATCAGCCCCAGCATTTT
many,-,TRBJ2-5,TRBV5-6,CASSLVFIGGGETQYF,TGTGCCAGCAGCTTGGTGTTTATTGGGGGGGGCGAGACCCAGTACTTC
once,-,TRBJ2-7,TRBV5-1,CASSPGGETYEQYF,TGCGCCAGCAGCCCAGGGGGGGAGACCTACGAGCAGTACTTC
many,-,TRBJ1-5,TRBV20-1,CSARTDSNQPQHF,TGCAGTGCTAGGACAGATAGCAATCAGCCCCAGCATTTT
medium-sized,-,TRBJ1-6,TRBV6-2/TRBV6-3,CASSDDGYNSPLHF,TGTGCCAGCAGTGACGACGGTTACAATTCACCCCTCCACTTT
-,-,TRBJ1-2,TRBV19,CASNLREGLGYTF,TGTGCCAGTAATCTGCGGGAGGGCCTGGGCTACACCTTC
many,TRBD2,TRBJ2-7,TRBV6-1,CASTASGALGSYEQYF,TGTGCCAGCACGGCTAGCGGAGCCTTGGGCTCCTACGAGCAGTACTTC
few,-,TRBJ2-1,TRBV6-2/TRBV6-3,CASSHAGPGEQFF,TGTGCCAGCAGTCACGCGGGCCCGGGGGAGCAGTTCTTC
many,-,TRBJ2-5,TRBV19,CASKGERRETQYF,TGTGCCAGTAAAGGCGAGAGAAGAGAGACCCAGTACTTC
many,TRBD1,TRBJ1-2,TRBV5-4,CASSLIGSGGRDGYTF,TGTGCCAGCAGCTTAATTGGTTCAGGGGGCCGGGATGGCTACACCTTC
-,-,TRBJ2-2,TRBV5-1,CASSLAWPGELFF,TGCGCCAGCAGCTTGGCATGGCCTGGGGAGCTGTTTTTT
many,-,TRBJ1-5,TRBV7-9,CASSLGEGGAGQPQHF,TGTGCCAGCAGCTTAGGAGAGGGGGGGGCAGGTCAGCCCCAGCATTTT
many,-,TRBJ1-5,TRBV30,CAWSAGGQLQHF,TGTGCCTGGAGTGCGGGGGGGCAGCTACAGCATTTT
-,-,TRBJ1-1,TRBV30,CAWTLFAVTEAFF,TGTGCCTGGACCCTCTTCGCGGTAACTGAAGCTTTCTTT
-,-,TRBJ2-7,TRBV9,CASSKGRLYEQYF,TGTGCCAGCAGCAAAGGACGCCTCTACGAGCAGTACTTC
many,-,TRBJ1-4,TRBV11-2,CASSSNRKGVREKLFF,TGTGCCAGCAGCTCGAACCGAAAAGGGGTTCGTGAAAAACTGTTTTTT
many,-,TRBJ1-2,TRBV4-3,CASSPGSRDGYTF,TGCGCCAGCAGCCCAGGATCTCGGGACGGCTACACCTTC
many,-,TRBJ1-2,TRBV28,CASIPGGTNYGYTF,TGTGCCAGCATTCCAGGAGGCACTAACTATGGCTACACCTTC
many,TRBD1,TRBJ1-4,TRBV5-6,CASSSGTGVEKLFF,TGTGCCAGCAGTTCCGGGACAGGGGTTGAAAAACTGTTTTTT
-,-,TRBJ2-2,TRBV29-1,CSAPNTRYRGAVFF,TGCAGCGCACCGAATACCAGGTACCGGGGGGCTGTTTTTTTT
many,-,TRBJ2-3,TRBV18,CASSPKDSPHLYF,TGTGCCAGCTCACCAAAGGACAGCCCCCACTTGTATTTT
once,-,TRBJ1-2,TRBV7-3,CASPDRNYGYTF,TGTGCCAGCCCGGACCGTAACTATGGCTACACCTTC
many,-,TRBJ1-5,TRBV30,CAWSVHEKQPQHF,TGTGCCTGGAGTGTACATGAGAAGCAGCCCCAGCATTTT
-,-,TRBJ1-5,TRBV6-2/TRBV6-3,CASSYPGEQPQHF,TGTGCCAGCAGTTACCCAGGCGAGCAGCCCCAGCATTTT